A single sample gave rise to the 9 T cell receptor beta chains below, sequenced in a study of T cells after yellow fever vaccination. MiXCR, run by TCRdb on the 5' RACE reads, gives a single entry per CDR3 protein. The sample comprises some 300,000 distinct CDR3 sequences, 7.5% to 9% of which are singletons, and around 3.3% rests with the top ten. Sequenced here: CD4+ T cells sorted from PBMCs, sampled 5 days after the yellow fever booster vaccination. The origin of the receptors is a man between 18 and 29 years old who received the YFV17D yellow fever vaccine.

This clonotype occurred a few times. V usage is TRBV5-1 and J usage is TRBJ1-1; the D is unclear. Germline-derived CDR1 and CDR2 are SGHRS and YFSETQ. Trimming took 2 bases from V and 6 from J, leaving 11 bases between them. The CDR3 is made up of 13 amino acids. The CDR3 DNA sequence: TGCGCCAGCAGCTTTCCCACGGCGGCTGAAGCTTTCTTT. Translating gives CASSFPTAAEAFF.

The chain carries TRBV5-6 and TRBJ2-5; the D is unclear. The CDR3 loop spans 13 amino acids. V shed 2 bases and J shed 5 bases, with 10 bases lying between them. Germline assignment: CDR1 SGHDT and CDR2 YYEEEE. This chain's CDR3 is CASSLSGYETQYF. The DNA of the CDR3 is TGTGCCAGCAGCTTATCCGGCTACGAGACCCAGTACTTC.

The CDR3 reads CATSDTRKGNTEAFF. The CDR3 DNA follows: TGTGCCACCAGTGATACCCGAAAGGGGAACACTGAAGCTTTCTTT. V and J are TRBV24-1 and TRBJ1-1; no firm D call. CDR3 length equals 15 residues. The germline V gene has CDR1 KGHDR and CDR2 SFDVKD. Trimming removed 3 bases at V and 1 base at J, with 11 bases between.

This clonotype was detected only a few times. The chain recombines TRBV19 with TRBJ2-4, with unresolved D. CDR3 length: 17 amino acids. The V gene's germline CDR1 is LNHDA and CDR2 SQIVND (reference sequence). The V end lost 3 bases, the J end lost 0 bases, and 15 bases lay between the germline ends. The CDR3 coding sequence is TGTGCCAGTAGTATCGGGCTATTCGCCCTAGCCAAAAACATTCAGTACTTC. It is translated as CASSIGLFALAKNIQYF. Combining the CDR3 with reference TRBV19 and TRBJ2-4 gives the whole variable domain DGGITQSPKYLFRKEGQNVTLSCEQNLNHDAMYWYRQDPGQGLRLIYYSQIVNDFQKGDIAEGYSVSREKKESFPLTVTSAQKNPTAFYLCASSIGLFALAKNIQYFGAGTRLSVL.

This clonotype was counted only a few times. The gene calls are TRBV7-6 and TRBJ2-7; D possibly corresponds to TRBD2 (6 bases). The CDR3 is 20 amino acids. Germline V gene data show CDR1 as SGHVS and CDR2 as FNYEAQ. The V end lost 3 bases, the J end lost 2 bases, and 29 bases lay between the germline ends. The CDR3 DNA is TGTGCCAGCAGCTTCGCCCCGGCGAGGGGCGGGGTGAGTTTCGCCTACGAGCAGTACGTC. Translated: CASSFAPARGGVSFAYEQYV.

This clonotype was recorded many times. This chain joins TRBV14 and TRBJ1-1; perhaps TRBD1 as D (5 bases). The V gene's germline CDR1 is SGHDN and CDR2 FVKESK. V lost 4 bases and J lost 0, with 9 bases in between. The CDR3 sequence is 14 residues long. The CDR3 coding sequence is TGTGCCAGCAGCCCAAGAGGGGTGAACACTGAAGCTTTCTTT. Translating gives CASSPRGVNTEAFF. The full variable domain, rest sourced from reference TRBV14 and TRBJ1-1, is EAGVTQFPSHSVIEKGQTVTLRCDPISGHDNLYWYRRVMGKEIKFLLHFVKESKQDESGMPNNRFLAERTGGTYSTLKVQPAELEDSGVYFCASSPRGVNTEAFFGQGTRLTVV.

The chain carries TRBV12-3 or TRBV12-4 and TRBJ1-5, with D hard to call. The CDR3 has 14 residues. V was pared by 2 bases and J by 0 bases, with 5 bases between. In DNA form, the CDR3 reads TGTGCCAGCAGTTTATCCATTAGCAATCAGCCCCAGCATTTT. Encoded protein: CASSLSISNQPQHF.

This clonotype came up many times. This chain links TRBV19 with TRBJ1-2; D gene unclear. CDR1 is LNHDA and CDR2 is SQIVND in the germline V gene (reference sequence). V gave up 7 bases and J gave up 2 bases, with 14 bases separating them. The CDR3 is 14 residues long. DNA of the CDR3: TGTGCCAGTAACCCAGGTGAGAGGAACTATGGCTACACCTTC. It yields the protein CASNPGERNYGYTF.

This clonotype was observed many times. The chain uses TRBV4-1 and TRBJ2-7, with D maybe TRBD1 (6 bases). Germline CDR1 reads MGHRA; CDR2 reads YSYEKL. The CDR3 length is 15 residues. V lost 6 bases and J 3 bases, leaving 18 bases between the germline ends. The DNA of the CDR3 is TGCGCCAGCAGTACGTTACCTGACAGGAACTACGAGCAGTACTTC. Translation gives CASSTLPDRNYEQYF.